This T cell receptor beta chain appears in the sequencing data of a study of blood T cell repertoires in COVID-19. Study summary: COVID-19 samples, acute and convalescent, were from the United States, Italy and Spain. PBMCs, B-cell-depleted T cells, or T cells were the source of the cDNA or gDNA that made up the material.

Methods used by the authors: By means of reference gene primer amplification, nucleated cell counts were estimated. Profiling relied on immunoSEQ multiplex PCR, and the TCRdb table lists in-frame clones only, not all of them. The DNA gave D and trimming, while V, J and clone size come from that table. The data hold 250,000 or so clones, with over 80% observed a single time. The Seattle site enrolled patients during active infection and followed them longitudinally. Losses at the gene ends were 1 base for V and 5 bases for J; bases not matched to a gene: 6. The CDR3 contains 18 residues. Germline V gives CDR1 MDHEN, CDR2 SYDVKM.

This clonotype was sampled from a man aged 30 to 45 with COVID-19, enrolled during active disease. V gene TRBV28 combines with J gene TRBJ2-2; 14 nucleotides match TRBD2. Sequenced: peripheral blood. The CDR3 coding sequence is TGTGCCAGCAGTTTATACCCAGGGACTAGCGGGAGTACCGGGGAGCTGTTTTTT. The encoded protein is CASSLYPGTSGSTGELFF.